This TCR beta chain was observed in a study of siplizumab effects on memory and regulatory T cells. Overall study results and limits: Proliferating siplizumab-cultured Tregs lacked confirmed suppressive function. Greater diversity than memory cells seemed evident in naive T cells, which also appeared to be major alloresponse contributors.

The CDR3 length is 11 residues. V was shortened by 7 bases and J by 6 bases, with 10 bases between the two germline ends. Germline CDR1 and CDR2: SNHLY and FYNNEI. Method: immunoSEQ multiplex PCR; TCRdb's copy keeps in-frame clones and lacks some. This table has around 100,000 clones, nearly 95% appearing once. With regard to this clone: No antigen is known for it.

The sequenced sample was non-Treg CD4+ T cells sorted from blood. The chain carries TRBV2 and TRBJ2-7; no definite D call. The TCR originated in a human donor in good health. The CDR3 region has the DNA TGTGCCAGCACTCTTACCGGCGAGCAGTACTTC. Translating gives CASTLTGEQYF. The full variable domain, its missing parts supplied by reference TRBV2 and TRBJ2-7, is EPEVTQTPSHQVTQMGQEVILRCVPISNHLYFYWYRQILGQKVEFLVSFYNNEISEKSEIFDDQFSVERPDGSNFTLKIRSTKLEDSAMYFCASTLTGEQYFGPGTRLTVT.